This T cell receptor (beta chain) appears in the sequencing data of a study of MAIT cells during Salmonella Paratyphi A infection (dated by TCRdb to about 2017). General notes on the study: A single dose of 1-5x10^3 CFU of S. Paratyphi A strain NVGH308 was ingested by adult volunteers aged 18 to 60. Ciprofloxacin 500 mg twice daily for 14 days, starting at diagnosis, was given to diagnosed volunteers.

In the paper's terms, the time point label means: mid-infection, around enteric fever diagnosis. Circulating MAIT cell TCRbeta repertoires were profiled longitudinally in 6 or 7 volunteers in whom enteric fever developed after controlled oral challenge with live Salmonella Paratyphi A. Each diagnosed volunteer contributed MAIT cell samples at pre-infection, mid-infection and post-infection timepoints. Enteric fever was diagnosed on the basis of Paratyphi A bacteremia and/or persistent fever above 38 degrees C lasting more than 12 hours. Infection was diagnosed in challenged volunteers between day 4 and day 7 after challenge. For RNA extraction, between about 5,000 and 11,000 MAIT cells from each sample were sorted straight into RNAqueous-Micro lysis buffer. Lymphoprep gradient centrifugation was used to isolate peripheral blood mononuclear cells from blood samples and leukocyte cones. Cells were sorted on either a BD FACSAria Fusion or a BD FACSAria III sorter.

This clonotype is labeled large (0.1 to 1%). It has no known antigen specificity. The sample holds no much larger clone one base away, and base qualities are not on file. Libraries were made using 5' RACE. Two rounds of PCR with Phusion High-Fidelity polymerase amplified TCRbeta, with sample-specific barcodes added in the primers. To build the TCRbeta libraries, template-switch cDNA synthesis was carried out using SMARTScribe reverse transcriptase along with a TRBC-specific primer. After barcoding, samples were pooled and then prepared using the NEBNext Ultra DNA Library Prep Kit for Illumina. Libraries were sequenced on an Illumina MiSeq with the MiSeq reagent kit v2, 300 cycles. In the source study's methods: Reads were demultiplexed by barcode with Jemultiplexer and aligned with MiTCR using default parameters. VDJtools filtered out non-functional sequences; clonotypes were defined by amino acid sequence, with frequencies based on assigned sequence reads. The clonal space homeostasis analysis grouped clonotypes by frequency into over-represented (0.05-1), large, medium and small bins. TCRdb trimmed public reads at Q25 via fastp, called clones via MiXCR and kept in-frame beta chains. Rows merge per CDR3 protein into single entries with the most common DNA and genes. The V and J calls come from TCRdb's annotation, not from the publication. Counted in this sample were 600 or so distinct CDR3 sequences; roughly 30% of them appeared once. The ten largest clones take up approximately 25% of the sample.

The paper's findings and limits, for the study overall: The availability of volunteer samples limited the sample sizes, but these sizes were considered adequate to detect differences between groups. The space taken up by over-represented MAIT clonotypes dropped significantly from baseline to mid-infection (0.17 to 0.10), while post-infection showed no significant difference. Diagnosed volunteers showed more expansion or contraction among top five MAIT clonotypes than healthy controls (about 0.5 versus 0.13), suggesting infection-driven repertoire reshaping.

The sample here was MAIT cells from PBMCs, taken at the middle sampling point of the challenge study. This clonotype was obtained from a person aged 18-69 years who was deliberately infected with Salmonella Paratyphi A in a paratyphoid fever challenge study.

The CDR3 region has the sequence CSAGDADRADSYEQYF. The DNA sequence is TGCAGTGCCGGCGATGCGGACAGGGCCGACTCCTACGAGCAGTACTTC. The V gene is TRBV20-1 and the J gene is TRBJ2-7; 8 bases in the middle match TRBD1. Spanning cysteine to phenylalanine, the CDR3 consists of 16 amino acids. Only the CDR3 DNA is retained, 48 bases long and in frame from the first base. CDR1 and CDR2 are read off the germline V gene (reference sequence) as DFQATT and SNEGSKA. V loses 6 bases at its end and J loses 0 bases; junction bases beyond the gene matches: 13.